This TCR beta chain was recovered during a study of T cell repertoires in cytomegalovirus infection. Across the study: Public TCR beta signatures marked donors with CMV infection and the matching HLA.

Whole-study results and caveats: CMV-specific TCR beta clonotypes restricted by HLA-C dominated the ex vivo response. Cumulative public TCR beta family frequency identified carriers of CMV plus the relevant HLA.

Deletions cut 7 bases from V and 10 bases from J, with 13 bases between. The CDR3 length is 11 residues. Each CDR3 protein is one row after TCRdb ran MiXCR on the reads. The sample has about 260,000 distinct CDR3 sequences, approximately 13% seen once. This clonotype occurred many times. Its specificity is not known. The chain couples TRBV12-3 or TRBV12-4 to TRBJ1-1; no clear D. This TCR was recovered from a human donor in good health (CMV status not recorded). Some clones in this sample may be carry-over from other donors' samples. Input material: PBMCs. Here the CDR3 reads CASNTAGRAFF. CDR3 nucleotides: TGTGCCAGCAACACGGCCGGTAGAGCTTTCTTT.